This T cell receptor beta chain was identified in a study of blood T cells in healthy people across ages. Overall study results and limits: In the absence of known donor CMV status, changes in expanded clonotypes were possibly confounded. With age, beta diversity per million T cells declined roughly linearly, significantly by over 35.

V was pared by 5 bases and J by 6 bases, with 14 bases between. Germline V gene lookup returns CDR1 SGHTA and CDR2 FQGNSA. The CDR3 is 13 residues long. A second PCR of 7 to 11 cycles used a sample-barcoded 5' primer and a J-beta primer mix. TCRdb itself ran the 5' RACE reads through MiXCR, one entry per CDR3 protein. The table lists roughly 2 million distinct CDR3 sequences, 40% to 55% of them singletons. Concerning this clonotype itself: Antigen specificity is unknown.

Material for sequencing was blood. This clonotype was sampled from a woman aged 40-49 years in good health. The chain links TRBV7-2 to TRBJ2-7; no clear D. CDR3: CASSEEYWGEQYF. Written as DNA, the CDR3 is TGTGCCAGCAGCGAAGAGTATTGGGGCGAGCAGTACTTC.